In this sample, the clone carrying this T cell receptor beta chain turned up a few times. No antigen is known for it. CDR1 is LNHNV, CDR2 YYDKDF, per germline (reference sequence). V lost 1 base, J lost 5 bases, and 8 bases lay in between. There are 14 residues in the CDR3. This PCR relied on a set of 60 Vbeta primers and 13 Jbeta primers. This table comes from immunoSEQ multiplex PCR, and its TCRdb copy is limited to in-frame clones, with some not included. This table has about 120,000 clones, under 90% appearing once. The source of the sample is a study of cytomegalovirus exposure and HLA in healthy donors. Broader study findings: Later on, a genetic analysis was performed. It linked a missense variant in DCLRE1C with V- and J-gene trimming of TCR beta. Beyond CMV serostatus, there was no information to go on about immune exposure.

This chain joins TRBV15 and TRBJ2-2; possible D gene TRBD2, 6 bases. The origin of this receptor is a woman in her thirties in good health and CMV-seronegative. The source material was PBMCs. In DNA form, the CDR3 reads TGTGCCACCAGCAGAGCGGGAGAAACCGGGGAGCTGTTTTTT. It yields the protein CATSRAGETGELFF.